This T cell receptor (beta chain) was sequenced in a study of graft-versus-host responses after intestinal transplantation. Overall study: Each recipient received a multivisceral, liver-intestinal, or isolated intestinal graft. Tacrolimus plus steroids were given to all recipients for approximately 3 years, preceded by anti-thymocyte globulin induction.

The CDR3 length is 13 residues. V dropped 4 bases and J dropped 2 bases, with 9 bases sitting between them. Germline values: CDR1 SGHTA, CDR2 FQGNSA. The assay was immunoSEQ multiplex PCR, and TCRdb's table has in-frame clones only and misses some. The repertoire holds under 100,000 clones, with over 85% as singletons. Study-wide results and caveats: Early post-transplant HvG declines tracked with peak circulating GvH clone levels. Recipient marrow harbored GvH clones, some of which surfaced first in ileum or blood.

A remark on this clone: The antigen is not known.

The chain carries TRBV7-2 and TRBJ2-7; no firm D call. This clonotype originated in a human donor who was the organ donor for an intestinal transplant. This material consisted of unstimulated CD8+ T cells sorted from spleen or lymph node cells, taken before transplant. The CDR3: CASSYTLPYEQYF. CDR3 in DNA: TGTGCCAGCAGCTACACACTACCCTACGAGCAGTACTTC.